What follows is one T cell receptor beta chain and its context. Germline CDR1 is SQVTM and CDR2 is ANQGSEA. With V trimmed by 7 bases and J by 6 bases, 9 bases remained unmatched. The length of the CDR3 is 13 residues. The data were obtained in a study of blood T cell repertoires in COVID-19. About the research overall: Researchers got acute and convalescent COVID-19 samples from the United States, Italy and Spain. Nucleic acid was either cDNA or gDNA, and it came from T cells, B-cell-depleted T cells, or PBMCs.

As handled by the study authors: Researchers report that nucleated cell counts were estimated from reference gene primer amplification. Only in-frame clones appear in the TCRdb table, and some are missing; sequencing was by immunoSEQ multiplex PCR. V and J calls and clone size are those listed in that table; D and trimming were worked out from the DNA. Here the sample spans about 200,000 clones, almost 90% being singletons. This rearrangement joins TRBV29-1 to TRBJ2-7; TRBD2 matches 10 bases. Sample: peripheral blood. The TCR originated in a man aged 50 to 60 with acute or convalescent COVID-19. Here the CDR3 reads CSACKREGREQYF. DNA of the CDR3: TGCAGCGCCTGCAAGCGGGAGGGCCGCGAGCAGTACTTC.